The 21 T cell receptor beta chains presented below share a single source sample, sequenced in a study of PD-L1 blockade in urothelial cancer. The data were produced by immunoSEQ multiplex PCR, yet TCRdb's version contains in-frame clones alone and is incomplete. The sample includes 95,000 or so clones, around 86% of them seen just once. Regarding time point: pretreatment peripheral blood. This specimen was PBMCs, taken around atezolizumab (anti-PD-L1) treatment. The receptors derive from a man between 60 and 75 years old with urothelial cancer.

The rearrangement uses TRBV5-5 and TRBJ2-5; 7 nucleotides agree with TRBD1. The germline V gene encodes CDR1 SGHKS and CDR2 YYEKEE (reference sequence). CDR3 length equals 12 residues. V lost 5 bases and J lost 10; bases outside the gene matches: 8. CDR3 in amino acids: CASRPTGEVQYF. As DNA, the CDR3 is TGTGCCAGCAGGCCTACAGGGGAAGTCCAGTACTTC.

This clone was counted a few times. The chain couples TRBV7-3 to TRBJ2-7; D uncertain. Germline V gene lookup returns CDR1 SGHTA and CDR2 FQGTGA. Deletions cut 0 bases from V and 4 bases from J, with 19 bases between. The CDR3 contains 17 residues. This CDR3 is CASSLTLDRVTAYEQYF. The CDR3 DNA reads TGTGCCAGCAGCTTAACCCTAGACCGGGTTACGGCTTACGAGCAGTACTTC.

The chain is built from TRBV2 and TRBJ2-1, with TRBD2 identical over 8 bases. The germline gives CDR1 SNHLY, CDR2 FYNNEI. J lost 2 bases, V lost 1 base, and 1 base had no gene match. CDR3 length: 15 residues. This CDR3 reads CASSEGSGAYNEQFF. CDR3 DNA sequence: TGTGCCAGCAGTGAAGGTAGCGGGGCCTACAATGAGCAGTTCTTC.

V gene TRBV25-1 combines with J gene TRBJ1-1; D is possibly TRBD1 (6 bases). This CDR3 spans 14 amino acids. Germline V lookup: CDR1 MGHDK, CDR2 SYGVNS. Trimming shortened V by 5 bases and J by 6 bases, and 16 bases separated the two germline ends. CDR3: CASSRTANNAEAFF. The CDR3 bases are TGTGCCAGCAGTAGGACAGCTAATAACGCTGAAGCTTTCTTT.

This clone was found a few times. This rearrangement joins TRBV10-3 to TRBJ2-7, with 8 bases aligning to TRBD1. After removal of 5 bases from V and 5 bases from J, the junction contained 5 bases not matched to a gene. Germline values: CDR1 ENHRY, CDR2 SYGVKD. The CDR3 has 13 residues. The CDR3 region has the DNA TGTGCCATCAGTTTGGACAGGGAGGACGAGCAGTACTTC. Protein product: CAISLDREDEQYF.

The V and J genes are TRBV6-1 and TRBJ1-1; perhaps TRBD1 as D (5 bases). This CDR3 is built from 14 residues. Germline assignment: CDR1 MNHNS and CDR2 SASEGT. Trimming cost V 2 bases and J 5 bases, with 12 bases left between them. CDR3 nucleotide sequence: TGTGCCAGCAGTGAAATGGGGGAGGAAACTGAAGCTTTCTTT. The encoded protein is CASSEMGEETEAFF.

This rearrangement joins TRBV7-8 to TRBJ2-5; maybe TRBD1 (5 bases). Trimming left V 6 bases short and J 0 bases short, with 5 bases between. The CDR3 spans 12 residues. Germline V gene sequence: CDR1 SGHVS, CDR2 FQNEAQ. CDR3 loop: CASRTDQETQYF. Written as DNA, the CDR3 is TGTGCCAGCAGGACAGACCAAGAGACCCAGTACTTC.

This rearrangement joins TRBV9 to TRBJ2-2, with 7 bases fitting TRBD2. CDR1 is SGDLS and CDR2 is YYNGEE in the germline V gene. This CDR3 has 17 amino acids. The V gene end was trimmed by 3 bases and the J gene end by 10 bases; junction bases not matched to a gene: 18. The CDR3 region is CASSAYMGGLVDEELFF. CDR3 in DNA: TGTGCCAGCAGCGCCTACATGGGAGGGTTAGTAGATGAGGAGCTGTTTTTT.

The rearrangement links TRBV6-1 to TRBJ2-5; D is ambiguous. Per the germline V gene, CDR1 is MNHNS and CDR2 is SASEGT. The CDR3 extends over 13 amino acids. V gave up 9 bases and J gave up 1 base, with 12 bases separating them. The CDR3 nucleotides are TGTGCCAGTCTACGCGTGGTCCAAGAGACCCAGTACTTC. Its protein product is CASLRVVQETQYF.

The V call is TRBV18, the J call TRBJ1-2, with TRBD1 matching over 9 bases. This CDR3 has 15 residues. Trimming cost V 2 bases and J 4 bases; bases outside gene matches: 5. Germline values: CDR1 KGHSH, CDR2 LQKENI. The CDR3 protein is CASSPAGTGRYGYTF. Here the CDR3 DNA reads TGTGCCAGCTCACCAGCCGGGACAGGGCGCTATGGCTACACCTTC. The full variable domain, its missing parts supplied by reference TRBV18 and TRBJ1-2, is NAGVMQNPRHLVRRRGQEARLRCSPMKGHSHVYWYRQLPEEGLKFMVYLQKENIIDESGMPKERFSAEFPKEGPSILRIQQVVRGDSAAYFCASSPAGTGRYGYTFGSGTRLTVV.

The chain employs TRBV6-6 and TRBJ2-3; D is undetermined. Germline CDR1 and CDR2: MNHNY and SVGAGI (reference sequence). The CDR3 sequence is 15 residues long. V lost 4 bases and J 5 bases, leaving 16 bases between the germline ends. CDR3: CASSLHLSRGDTQYF. CDR3 DNA sequence: TGTGCCAGCAGTTTACACCTGTCCCGTGGAGATACGCAGTATTTT.

The genes are TRBV7-8 and TRBJ2-7; 10 bases match TRBD2. The CDR3 has 15 amino acids. CDR1 is SGHVS, CDR2 FQNEAQ, per germline. V dropped 5 bases and J dropped 1; count of bases not matched to a gene: 5. This CDR3 reads CASSRGTSASYEQYF. CDR3 in DNA: TGTGCCAGCAGCCGCGGGACTAGCGCTTCCTACGAGCAGTACTTC.

The chain has TRBV15 and TRBJ2-2, with 7 positions matching TRBD1. V was pared by 0 bases and J by 2 bases, with 3 bases of the junction left unmatched. This CDR3 has 16 residues. Germline V gene sequence: CDR1 LNHNV, CDR2 YYDKDF (reference sequence). CDR3 DNA: TGTGCCACCAGCAGAGATAGGGGGCCAAACACCGGGGAGCTGTTTTTT. Amino acids: CATSRDRGPNTGELFF.

The V call is TRBV5-1, the J call TRBJ1-1, with 7 positions matching TRBD1. The CDR3 is made up of 17 amino acids. CDR1 SGHRS and CDR2 YFSETQ come from the germline V gene. The V gene end was trimmed by 3 bases and the J gene end by 0 bases; junction bases not matched to a gene: 11. This chain's CDR3 is CASSSGTELLLNTEAFF. CDR3 sequence (DNA): TGCGCCAGCAGCTCCGGGACAGAACTACTCCTGAACACTGAAGCTTTCTTT.

This chain connects TRBV19 to TRBJ1-5; no clear D. The CDR3 is 14 residues long. The ends were cut back, 6 bases at V and 6 bases at J, with 15 bases in the middle. CDR1 and CDR2 (germline): LNHDA, SQIVND (reference sequence). The CDR3, as DNA: TGTGCCAGTAGAACAGCAATATCATTTCAGCCCCAGCATTTT. Translation: CASRTAISFQPQHF.

Details on this clone: This specimen includes other DNA sequences encoding the same CDR3. The V and J genes are TRBV7-3 and TRBJ2-3; TRBD2 matches 14 bases. J lost 4 bases, V lost 3 bases, and 0 bases had no gene match. From germline, CDR1 is SGHTA and CDR2 FQGTGA. The CDR3 spans 15 residues. CDR3 in DNA: TGTGCCAGCAGCTTGGGACTAGCGGGAGCAGATACGCAGTATTTT. It translates to CASSLGLAGADTQYF.

This rearrangement joins TRBV29-1 to TRBJ2-7, with 10 bases fitting TRBD1. J was trimmed by 5 bases and V by 0 bases; bases with no gene match: 4. Germline CDR1 reads SQVTM; CDR2 reads ANQGSEA. This CDR3 has 14 residues. The CDR3 nucleotides are TGCAGCGTTGAAGATTTAGGACAGGGGGACGAGCAGTACTTC. It specifies CSVEDLGQGDEQYF.

The chain has TRBV7-9 and TRBJ2-1; D gene unclear. CDR1 and CDR2 (germline): SEHNR, FQNEAQ (reference sequence). V was pared by 4 bases and J by 4 bases, with 8 bases between. The CDR3 totals 13 residues. In DNA, the CDR3 is TGTGCCAGCAGCTACGACAAGTACAATGAGCAGTTCTTC. Residues: CASSYDKYNEQFF.

This clone was counted a few times. The DNA for the CDR3 is TGTGCCAGCAGTAAAGTGACAGGGGGCAATGAGCAGTTCTTC. This encodes CASSKVTGGNEQFF. The V call is TRBV7-3, the J call TRBJ2-1, with TRBD1 matching over 9 bases. The germline V gene has CDR1 SGHTA and CDR2 FQGTGA. V lost 6 bases, J lost 6 bases, and 6 bases stayed unmatched. This CDR3 comprises 14 residues.

The V and J genes are TRBV6-5 and TRBJ1-1, with D unclear. The V gene's germline CDR1 is MNHEY and CDR2 SVGAGI. Trimming pared 6 bases from V and 5 bases from J, leaving 19 bases between. This CDR3 region has 15 residues. CDR3 in amino acids: CASRPGGEGRTEAFF. The DNA for the CDR3 is TGTGCCAGCAGACCAGGCGGGGAGGGAAGGACTGAAGCTTTCTTT.

This chain connects TRBV11-2 to TRBJ2-1; 8 bases map to TRBD2. CDR3 length equals 15 residues. V trimming: 5 bases; J trimming: 9 bases; junction bases outside the gene matches: 12. Germline V gives CDR1 SGHAT, CDR2 FQNNGV. The CDR3 loop is CASSPGLAGRGEQFF. CDR3 DNA: TGTGCCAGCAGCCCCGGACTAGCCGGGAGGGGTGAGCAGTTCTTC.